These 29 T cell receptor beta chains were sequenced from one sample in a study of cytomegalovirus exposure and HLA in healthy donors. 60 Vbeta and 13 Jbeta primers were used in PCR. Profiling relied on immunoSEQ multiplex PCR, and the TCRdb table lists in-frame clones only, not all of them. The data hold some 130,000 clones, with 80% observed a single time. Sequencing used PBMCs. The receptors here all came from a woman in her thirties or forties in good health and CMV-seronegative.

The chain employs TRBV9 and TRBJ1-3; 9 nucleotides agree with TRBD1. Germline V gene data show CDR1 as SGDLS and CDR2 as YYNGEE. V lost 1 base, J lost 3 bases, and 8 bases stayed unmatched. CDR3 length equals 17 residues. In DNA form, the CDR3 reads TGTGCCAGCAGCGTATTTCCGGGACAGGGAATTGGAAACACCATATATTTT. It is translated as CASSVFPGQGIGNTIYF. Complete variable domain (other parts from reference TRBV9 and TRBJ1-3): DSGVTQTPKHLITATGQRVTLRCSPRSGDLSVYWYQQSLDQGLQFLIQYYNGEERAKGNILERFSAQQFPDLHSELNLSSLELGDSALYFCASSVFPGQGIGNTIYFGEGSWLTVV.

The chain combines TRBV14 with TRBJ1-6; D might be TRBD1 (5 bases). In germline, CDR1 is SGHDN, CDR2 FVKESK. V lost 1 base, J lost 9 bases, and 19 bases lay in between. The CDR3 contains 17 residues. The CDR3 DNA is TGTGCCAGCAGCCAAGGGGAGGGGCGATTCCTCGGTTCACCCCTCCACTTT. Protein: CASSQGEGRFLGSPLHF.

CDR3 DNA sequence: TGCGCCAGCAGCCAACTACAGGGGTTACCCCAAGAGACCCAGTACTTC. This sequence encodes CASSQLQGLPQETQYF. The rearrangement joins TRBV4-3 to TRBJ2-5; 7 bases are a match to TRBD1. The CDR3 spans 16 residues. V shed 2 bases and J 1 base; nucleotides not matched to a gene: 7. Germline CDR1 is LGHNA and CDR2 is YSLEER.

For this clone: Other nucleotide sequences from this sample produce the same CDR3. The J gene is TRBJ2-1, the V gene TRBV19; D ambiguous. Trimming left V 3 bases short and J 1 base short, with 7 bases between. The CDR3 consists of 14 residues. From germline, CDR1 is LNHDA and CDR2 SQIVND (reference sequence). CDR3 region: CASSIGGSYNEQFF. CDR3 bases: TGTGCCAGTAGTATCGGCGGTTCCTACAATGAGCAGTTCTTC.

The rearrangement links TRBV7-3 to TRBJ2-1, with 8 bases aligning to TRBD1. The CDR3 spans 13 residues. CDR1 and CDR2 (germline): SGHTA, FQGTGA. Unmatched junction bases numbered 5, after V lost 6 bases and J lost 7 bases. CDR3 amino acids: CASRKDRANEQFF. The CDR3 bases are TGTGCCAGCAGGAAGGACAGGGCAAATGAGCAGTTCTTC.

A word on this clone: The junction does not match germline at one end; this may be a read error. The rearrangement uses TRBV28 and TRBJ1-6, with D unclear. Per germline, CDR1 MDHEN and CDR2 SYDVKM. The length of the CDR3 is 14 residues. CDR3 protein: CASGFGSENSPLHF. DNA for the CDR3: TGTGCCAGCGGTTTCGGGTCAGAGAATTCACCCCTCCACTTT.

The chain combines TRBV15 with TRBJ1-2, with D perhaps matching TRBD1 (5 bases). The CDR3 sequence is 12 residues long. The ends were cut back, 1 base at V and 7 bases at J, with 7 bases in the middle. CDR1 and CDR2 (germline): LNHNV, YYDKDF (reference sequence). The CDR3, as DNA: TGTGCCACCAGCAGAGGGGGGGGTGGCTACACCTTC. Its translation: CATSRGGGGYTF.

Only one count was recorded for this clone. The chain recombines TRBV2 with TRBJ2-7; maybe TRBD2 (5 bases). Trimming removed 8 bases from V and 2 bases from J, with 16 bases in between. This CDR3 has 14 amino acids. CDR1 and CDR2 (germline): SNHLY, FYNNEI. The CDR3 bases are TGTGCCAGCGGTCTGGGCGGGCCCACCTACGAGCAGTACTTC. It is translated as CASGLGGPTYEQYF.

The chain combines TRBV7-2 with TRBJ2-2, with D possibly TRBD2 on 5 matching bases. Germline V lookup: CDR1 SGHTA, CDR2 FQGNSA. V dropped 1 base and J dropped 3 bases, with 9 bases sitting between them. The CDR3 totals 15 residues. DNA for the CDR3: TGTGCCAGCAGCTTAGAGGGAGTACACACCGGGGAGCTGTTTTTT. As protein: CASSLEGVHTGELFF.

The chain has TRBV7-2 and TRBJ1-6; D is ambiguous. The germline V gene encodes CDR1 SGHTA and CDR2 FQGNSA. V lost 0 bases, J lost 7 bases, and 7 bases lay in between. The length of the CDR3 is 14 residues. The chain's CDR3 is CASSLAPGNSPLHF. The CDR3 DNA reads as TGTGCCAGCAGCTTAGCGCCCGGGAATTCACCCCTCCACTTT.

J is TRBJ1-4 and V is TRBV27; 7 nucleotides line up with TRBD1. The CDR3 consists of 16 residues. Germline trimming cut 3 bases from V and 0 bases from J; bases unmatched to any gene: 4. Germline CDR1 MNHEY, CDR2 SMNVEV (reference sequence). This CDR3 is CASSFYRGATNEKLFF. The CDR3 bases are TGTGCCAGCAGTTTCTACAGGGGAGCAACTAATGAAAAACTGTTTTTT.

V usage is TRBV19 and J usage is TRBJ1-1; D is possibly TRBD1 (6 bases). Trimming stripped 1 base from V and 2 bases from J, with 8 bases between. Germline V gene lookup returns CDR1 LNHDA and CDR2 SQIVND (reference sequence). The CDR3 sequence is 14 residues long. In DNA, the CDR3 is TGTGCCAGTAGTATAGCAGGGGAAAACACTGAAGCTTTCTTT. This translates into CASSIAGENTEAFF.

The chain combines TRBV29-1 with TRBJ2-5; D unresolved. V lost 4 bases and J lost 2, with 5 bases in between. Germline loops: CDR1 SQVTM, CDR2 ANQGSEA. The CDR3 loop spans 11 amino acids. CDR3 sequence reads: CSVVEQETQYF. Here the CDR3 DNA reads TGCAGCGTTGTCGAGCAAGAGACCCAGTACTTC.

This clone appeared once. V and J are TRBV27 and TRBJ2-7; D perhaps matches TRBD1 (6 bases). From germline, CDR1 is MNHEY and CDR2 SMNVEV (reference sequence). V dropped 6 bases and J dropped 3 bases, with 24 bases sitting between them. This CDR3 has 17 residues. The CDR3 reads CASSEGGPGLRYYEQYF. CDR3 nucleotides: TGTGCCAGCAGCGAAGGGGGACCGGGGCTGAGATACTACGAGCAGTACTTC.

The rearrangement links TRBV19 to TRBJ1-2, with TRBD1 matching over 7 bases. V was clipped by 6 bases and J by 11 bases; unmatched bases: 18. The CDR3 is made up of 15 amino acids. In germline, CDR1 is LNHDA, CDR2 SQIVND (reference sequence). The CDR3, as DNA: TGTGCCAGTAGAACATCCGACAGGGACCTATGGGGGTACACCTTC. Protein: CASRTSDRDLWGYTF.

The rearrangement joins TRBV19 to TRBJ2-2; a weak D match, TRBD1 (6 bases). CDR1 LNHDA and CDR2 SQIVND come from the germline V gene (reference sequence). This CDR3 is 15 amino acids long. The V gene lost 7 bases and the J gene lost 0 bases, with 12 bases spanning the gap. CDR3 sequence (DNA): TGTGCCAGTAAGAGACAGGCCACGAACACCGGGGAGCTGTTTTTT. It is translated as CASKRQATNTGELFF.

Only one count was recorded for this clone. V gene TRBV15 combines with J gene TRBJ1-2, with TRBD1 as a possible D gene (5 bases). The CDR3 has 13 residues. Germline assignment: CDR1 LNHNV and CDR2 YYDKDF (reference sequence). V gave up 1 base and J gave up 6 bases, with 9 bases separating them. CDR3 sequence: CATSRGGGNGYTF. The CDR3 coding sequence is TGTGCCACCAGCAGAGGGGGCGGTAATGGCTACACCTTC.

The chain employs TRBV10-3 and TRBJ2-7; tentative D call: TRBD2 (5 bases). CDR3 size: 15 residues. Germline-derived CDR1 and CDR2 are ENHRY and SYGVKD. The ends were cut back, 4 bases at V and 2 bases at J, with 15 bases in the middle. CDR3 sequence: CAISATGVGTYEQYF. The CDR3 DNA sequence: TGTGCCATCAGTGCGACCGGGGTTGGGACCTACGAGCAGTACTTC.

The V call is TRBV4-3, the J call TRBJ2-1; the match to TRBD2 covers 8 bases. CDR1 and CDR2 from the germline V gene are LGHNA and YSLEER. With 1 base clipped from V and 4 bases from J, the junction kept 3 bases outside the gene matches. CDR3 length: 15 amino acids. The CDR3 is CASSQAGGAYNEQFF. For the CDR3, the DNA is TGCGCCAGCAGCCAAGCGGGGGGGGCGTACAATGAGCAGTTCTTC.

This chain links TRBV9 with TRBJ2-5; D is perhaps TRBD1 (6 bases). This CDR3 is built from 14 residues. Germline lookup yields CDR1 SGDLS and CDR2 YYNGEE. Trimming took off 5 bases at V and 4 bases at J, with 15 bases between the two ends. CDR3: CASSLQQGAETQYF. CDR3 in DNA: TGTGCCAGCAGTCTACAACAGGGAGCAGAGACCCAGTACTTC.

The chain carries TRBV19 and TRBJ1-4; D not certain. Germline V gene sequence: CDR1 LNHDA, CDR2 SQIVND (reference sequence). Trimming left V 5 bases short and J 3 bases short, with 10 bases between. This CDR3 has 14 residues. The DNA of the CDR3 is TGTGCCAGTAGTCCCAGCCGGGCTAATGAAAAACTGTTTTTT. This gives the protein CASSPSRANEKLFF.

The CDR3 bases are TGTGCCAGCAGCCAGATGGGGAGGTTTGATGGAAATTCACCCCTCCACTTT. Amino acids: CASSQMGRFDGNSPLHF. This rearrangement joins TRBV14 to TRBJ1-6; no clear D gene. The CDR3 sequence is 17 residues long. Looked up from germline, CDR1 is SGHDN and CDR2 is FVKESK. The ends were cut back, 3 bases at V and 7 bases at J, with 19 bases in the middle. Full variable domain (rest looked up from reference TRBV14 and TRBJ1-6): EAGVTQFPSHSVIEKGQTVTLRCDPISGHDNLYWYRRVMGKEIKFLLHFVKESKQDESGMPNNRFLAERTGGTYSTLKVQPAELEDSGVYFCASSQMGRFDGNSPLHFGNGTRLTVT.

Details on this clone: Other DNA sequences within the sample encode an identical CDR3. This chain joins TRBV6-5 and TRBJ2-2, with D possibly TRBD2 on 6 matching bases. CDR3 length: 13 amino acids. V lost 0 bases, J lost 7 bases, and 6 bases lay in between. Per germline, CDR1 MNHEY and CDR2 SVGAGI. The CDR3 sequence: CASSYSGGGELFF. For the CDR3, the DNA is TGTGCCAGCAGTTACTCGGGGGGCGGGGAGCTGTTTTTT.

This CDR3 reads CASSLGGRRGNSPLHF. DNA of the CDR3: TGTGCCAGCAGTTTAGGGGGGCGCAGGGGGAATTCACCCCTCCACTTT. The chain has TRBV28 and TRBJ1-6, with TRBD1 matching over 7 bases. The V and J ends lost 2 bases and 7 bases, in that order; junction bases with no gene match: 8. Germline CDR1 is MDHEN and CDR2 is SYDVKM. The CDR3 has 16 residues.

V and J are TRBV5-1 and TRBJ1-4, with a tentative D call TRBD1 (6 bases). This CDR3 spans 14 amino acids. Germline assignment: CDR1 SGHRS and CDR2 YFSETQ. The V end lost 3 bases, the J end lost 5 bases, and 11 bases lay between the germline ends. CDR3 bases: TGCGCCAGCAGCTCACAGGGAACGAATGAAAAACTGTTTTTT. This gives the protein CASSSQGTNEKLFF.

The rearrangement joins TRBV5-1 to TRBJ2-3, with 7 positions matching TRBD2. V lost 4 bases to trimming and J lost 6 bases; unmatched junction nucleotides: 8. Germline CDR1 and CDR2: SGHRS and YFSETQ. This CDR3 has 14 residues. The CDR3 loop is CASSLEGLEDTQYF. CDR3 sequence (DNA): TGCGCCAGCAGCCTGGAAGGACTAGAGGATACGCAGTATTTT.

This clone was seen once. As DNA, the CDR3 is TGTGCCAGCAGCTTGGCAACAGGGAAAAATGAAAAACTGTTTTTT. The encoded protein is CASSLATGKNEKLFF. The rearrangement uses TRBV5-4 and TRBJ1-4, with D possibly matching TRBD1 (6 bases). V lost 0 bases to trimming and J lost 5 bases, with 11 bases between them. Germline V gives CDR1 SGHNT, CDR2 YYREEE (reference sequence). This CDR3 comprises 15 residues.

With respect to this clone: Different DNA sequences within this sample yield the same CDR3. V gene TRBV5-4 combines with J gene TRBJ2-2; 11 positions match TRBD2. The CDR3 has 16 residues. Germline lookup yields CDR1 SGHNT and CDR2 YYREEE (reference sequence). V lost 3 bases, J lost 4 bases, and 5 bases stayed unmatched. CDR3 coding DNA: TGTGCCAGCAGCTCCGGACTAGCGGGCCCCACCGGGGAGCTGTTTTTT. It translates to CASSSGLAGPTGELFF.

The V gene is TRBV6-1, the J gene TRBJ1-1; D gene uncertain. The germline gives CDR1 MNHNS, CDR2 SASEGT. The CDR3 length is 15 residues. The V end was cut by 5 bases, the J end by 0 bases, with 13 bases between. The CDR3 loop reads CASSPDGSMNTEAFF. CDR3 in DNA: TGTGCCAGCAGTCCCGACGGGTCCATGAACACTGAAGCTTTCTTT.